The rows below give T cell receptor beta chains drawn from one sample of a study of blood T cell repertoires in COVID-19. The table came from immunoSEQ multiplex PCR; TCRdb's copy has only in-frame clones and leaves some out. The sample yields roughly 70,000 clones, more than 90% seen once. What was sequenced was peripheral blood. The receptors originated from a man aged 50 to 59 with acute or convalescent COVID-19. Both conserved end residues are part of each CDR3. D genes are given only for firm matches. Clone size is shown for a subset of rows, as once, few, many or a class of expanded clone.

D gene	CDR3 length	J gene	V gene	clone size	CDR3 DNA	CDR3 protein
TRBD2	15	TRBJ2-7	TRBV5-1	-	TGCGCCAGCTCGGGGGTTGGCGGGAGGGCCCACGAGCAGTACTTC	CASSGVGGRAHEQYF
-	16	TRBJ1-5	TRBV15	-	TGTGCCACCAGCAGAGTTCCAACAGGGACCAGGATGGCCCAGCATTTT	CATSRVPTGTRMAQHF
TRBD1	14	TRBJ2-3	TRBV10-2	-	TGCGCCAGCAGTGAGACAGGGGGGTTGGATACGCAGTATTTT	CASSETGGLDTQYF
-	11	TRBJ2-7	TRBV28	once	TGTGCCAGCAGTTTATGGGACAGACAGTACTTC	CASSLWDRQYF
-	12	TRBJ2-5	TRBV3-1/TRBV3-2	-	TGTGCCAGCCAGACTAACTCGGGGACCCAGTACTTC	CASQTNSGTQYF
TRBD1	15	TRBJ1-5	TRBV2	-	TGTGCCAGCAGGGGATACAGGGGCCAAAATCAGCCCCAGCATTTT	CASRGYRGQNQPQHF
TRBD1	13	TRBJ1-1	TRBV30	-	TGTGCCTGGTTTGGGACAGGTGGTACTGAAGCTTTCTTT	CAWFGTGGTEAFF
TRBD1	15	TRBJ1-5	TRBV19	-	TGTGCCAGTAGTGCCGGGACAGGGGGACGTACCCCCCAGCATTTT	CASSAGTGGRTPQHF
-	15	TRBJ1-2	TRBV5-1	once	TGCGCCAGCAGCGACCTTGGCGGGGGGCAGTATGGCTACACCTTC	CASSDLGGGQYGYTF
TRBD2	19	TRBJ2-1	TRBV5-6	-	TGTGCCAGCAGCTTGGTGTCTAGCGGGGGGGTGAGCTCCTACAATGAGCAGTTCTTC	CASSLVSSGGVSSYNEQFF
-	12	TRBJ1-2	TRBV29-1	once	TGCAGCGTTCAGGATAGGCTTTATGGCTACACCTTC	CSVQDRLYGYTF
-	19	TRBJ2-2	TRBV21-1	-	TGTGCCAGCAGCAAAGTACCGGCGGGGCTAGCGAGGAACACCGGGGAGCTGTTTTTT	CASSKVPAGLARNTGELFF
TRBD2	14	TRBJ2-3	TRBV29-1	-	TGCAGCGTTCCCCCAGCGGGAGTGATAGATACGCAGTATTTT	CSVPPAGVIDTQYF
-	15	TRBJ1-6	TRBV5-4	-	TGTGCCAGCAGCTTGGGTGGGCCTCCCCTTTCACCCCTCCACTTT	CASSLGGPPLSPLHF
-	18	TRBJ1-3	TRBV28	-	TGTGCCAGCAGTTCCGCACCGGGACTCCGGAGGTCTGGAAACACCATATATTTT	CASSSAPGLRRSGNTIYF
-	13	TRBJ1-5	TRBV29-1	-	TGCAGCGTTGCGGGACACAACAATCAGCCCCAGCATTTT	CSVAGHNNQPQHF
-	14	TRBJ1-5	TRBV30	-	TGTGCCTGGAGTGTAGCCACTACCCCTCAGCCCCAGCATTTT	CAWSVATTPQPQHF
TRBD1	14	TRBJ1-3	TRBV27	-	TGTGCCAGCAGAGGACAGGGGGATGGAAACACCATATATTTT	CASRGQGDGNTIYF
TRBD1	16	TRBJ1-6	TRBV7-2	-	TGTGCCAGCAGCTGGAACAGGGGATCAGGAATCTCACCCCTCCACTTT	CASSWNRGSGISPLHF
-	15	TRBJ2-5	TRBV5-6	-	TGTGCCAGCAGCCCTGGCGTCTTACGGGAGGAGACCCAGTACTTC	CASSPGVLREETQYF
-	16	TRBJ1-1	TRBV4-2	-	TGTGCCAGCAGCCAAGGTCGGGACACCCGAGGAACTGAAGCTTTCTTT	CASSQGRDTRGTEAFF
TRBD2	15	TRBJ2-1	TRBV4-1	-	TGCGCCAGCAGCCTCGGACTAGCGGGTAAAAATGAGCAGTTCTTC	CASSLGLAGKNEQFF
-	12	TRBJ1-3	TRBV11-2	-	TGTGCCAGCCAGGAACAAGGAAACACCATATATTTT	CASQEQGNTIYF
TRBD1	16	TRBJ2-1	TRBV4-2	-	TGTGCCAGCAGCCAATCTACCGGGACAGGGACAGATGAGCAGTTCTTC	CASSQSTGTGTDEQFF
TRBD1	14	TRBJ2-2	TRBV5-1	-	TGCGCCAGCAGCTTGGCAGGGGGAACCGGGGAGCTGTTTTTT	CASSLAGGTGELFF
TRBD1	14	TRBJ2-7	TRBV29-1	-	TGCAGCGTTGTGCCTGGACAGGGATTCTACGAGCAGTACTTC	CSVVPGQGFYEQYF
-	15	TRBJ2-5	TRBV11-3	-	TGTGCCAGCAGCTTAATGGCAGGATTATGGGAGACCCAGTACTTC	CASSLMAGLWETQYF
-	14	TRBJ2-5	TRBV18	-	TGTGCCAGCTCACCACCGTCAAACCAAGAGACCCAGTACTTC	CASSPPSNQETQYF
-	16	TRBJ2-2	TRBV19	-	TGTGCCAGTAGTACGAGGTCCCAGGGTCTAGCCGGGGAGCTGTTTTTT	CASSTRSQGLAGELFF
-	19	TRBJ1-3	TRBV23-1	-	TGCGCCAGCAGTCCCGGCCGGGACCGGGAGAAGGAATTTGGAAACACCATATATTTT	CASSPGRDREKEFGNTIYF
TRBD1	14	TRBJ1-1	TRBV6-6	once	TGTGCCAGCACTCAAGGGGGGACAGTAACTGAAGCTTTCTTT	CASTQGGTVTEAFF
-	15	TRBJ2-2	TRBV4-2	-	TGTGCCAGCAGCCAAGTCACAGGGTTAACCGGGGAGCTGTTTTTT	CASSQVTGLTGELFF
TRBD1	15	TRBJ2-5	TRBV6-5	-	TGTGCCAGCAGTTACCGCAGGGGGCGCGAAGAGACCCAGTACTTC	CASSYRRGREETQYF
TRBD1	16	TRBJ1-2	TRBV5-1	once	TGCGCCAGCAGCCAGTCGGGACAGCCCTTGAACTATGGCTACACCTTC	CASSQSGQPLNYGYTF
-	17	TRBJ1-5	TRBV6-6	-	TGTGCCAGCAGTCGCTATAATCAGGGGCACGGCAATCAGCCCCAGCATTTT	CASSRYNQGHGNQPQHF
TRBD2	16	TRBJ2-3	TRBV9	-	TGTGCCAGCAGCGTAGCAGCGGGGGGGCCGGGAGATACGCAGTATTTT	CASSVAAGGPGDTQYF